This T cell receptor (beta chain) was identified in a study of blood T cell repertoires in COVID-19. Across the study: Whether acute or convalescent, the COVID-19 samples came from the United States, Italy and Spain. T cells, B-cell-depleted T cells, or PBMCs supplied cDNA or gDNA.

As originally analysed: Counts of nucleated cells, estimated from reference gene primer amplification, were obtained. TCRdb keeps only in-frame clones here, not all; method: immunoSEQ multiplex PCR. From that table come the V and J calls and clone size; the DNA was used to work out D and trimming. Counted here are about 200,000 clones, about 88% occurring once; the ten biggest clones make up about 4.9%. Germline V gene data show CDR1 as LNHDA and CDR2 as SQIVND (reference sequence). Losses at the gene ends were 5 bases for V and 6 bases for J; bases not matched to a gene: 15. The CDR3 is made up of 18 amino acids. This clone was recorded once.

Sequencing used peripheral blood. V gene TRBV19 combines with J gene TRBJ1-5, with 11 bases aligning to TRBD1. This TCR derives from a woman aged 80 or older with acute or convalescent COVID-19. CDR3 in DNA: TGTGCCAGTAGTCTACAAACCGGGACAGGGGGTAGGAGTCAGCCCCAGCATTTT. Its translation is CASSLQTGTGGRSQPQHF.